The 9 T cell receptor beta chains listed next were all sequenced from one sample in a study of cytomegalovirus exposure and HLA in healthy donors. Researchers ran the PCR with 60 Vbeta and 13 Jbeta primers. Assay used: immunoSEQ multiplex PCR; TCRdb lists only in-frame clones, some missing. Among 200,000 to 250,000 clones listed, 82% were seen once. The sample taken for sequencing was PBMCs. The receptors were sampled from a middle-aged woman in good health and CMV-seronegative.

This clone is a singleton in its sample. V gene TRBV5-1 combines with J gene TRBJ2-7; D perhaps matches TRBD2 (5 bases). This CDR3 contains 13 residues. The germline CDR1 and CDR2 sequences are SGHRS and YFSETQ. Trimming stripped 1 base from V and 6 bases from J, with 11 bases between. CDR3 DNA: TGCGCCAGCAGCTTGATCTCGGAGGCCGAGCAGTACTTC. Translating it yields CASSLISEAEQYF.

CDR3 residues: CASSQDLGAGFAGYTF. Here the CDR3 DNA reads TGTGCCAGCAGCCAAGATCTTGGGGCAGGGTTCGCGGGCTACACCTTC. The chain carries TRBV4-2 and TRBJ1-2; tentatively, D is TRBD1 (5 bases). V was trimmed by 0 bases and J by 8 bases, leaving 19 bases between them. The CDR3 spans 16 residues. Germline assignment: CDR1 LGHNA and CDR2 YNFKEQ.

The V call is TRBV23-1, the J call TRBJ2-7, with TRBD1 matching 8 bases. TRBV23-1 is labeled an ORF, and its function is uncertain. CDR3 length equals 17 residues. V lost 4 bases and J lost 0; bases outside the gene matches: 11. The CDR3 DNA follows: TGCGCCAGCAGTCGCAAGCAGGGGGCCAAAATCTCCTACGAGCAGTACTTC. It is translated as CASSRKQGAKISYEQYF.

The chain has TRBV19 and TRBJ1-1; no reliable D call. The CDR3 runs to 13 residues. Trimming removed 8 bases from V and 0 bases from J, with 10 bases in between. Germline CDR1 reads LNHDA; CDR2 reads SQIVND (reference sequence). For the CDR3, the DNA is TGTGCCAGTGGGGAGACAATGAACACTGAAGCTTTCTTT. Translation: CASGETMNTEAFF.

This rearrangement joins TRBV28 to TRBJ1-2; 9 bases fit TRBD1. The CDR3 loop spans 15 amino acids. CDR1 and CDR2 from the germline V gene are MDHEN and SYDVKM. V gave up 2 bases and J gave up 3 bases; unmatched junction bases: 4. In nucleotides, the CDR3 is TGTGCCAGCAGTTTAGGACAGGGGTTTTACTATGGCTACACCTTC. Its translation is CASSLGQGFYYGYTF.

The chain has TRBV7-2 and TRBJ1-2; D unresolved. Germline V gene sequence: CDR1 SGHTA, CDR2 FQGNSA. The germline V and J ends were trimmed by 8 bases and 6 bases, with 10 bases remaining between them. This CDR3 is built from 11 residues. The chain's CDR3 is CASPLRDGYTF. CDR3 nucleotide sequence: TGTGCCAGCCCGTTACGCGATGGCTACACCTTC.

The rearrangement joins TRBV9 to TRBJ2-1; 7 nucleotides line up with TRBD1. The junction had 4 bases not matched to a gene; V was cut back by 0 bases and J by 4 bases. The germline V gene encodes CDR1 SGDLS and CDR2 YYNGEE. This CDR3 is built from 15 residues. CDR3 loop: CASSVGGQYYNEQFF. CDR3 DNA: TGTGCCAGCAGCGTAGGGGGACAGTATTACAATGAGCAGTTCTTC.

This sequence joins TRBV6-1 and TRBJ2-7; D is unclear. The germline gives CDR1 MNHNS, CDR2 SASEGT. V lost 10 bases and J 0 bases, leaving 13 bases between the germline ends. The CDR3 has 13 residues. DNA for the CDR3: TGTGCCACGGGTCGGCTGAGCTCCTACGAGCAGTACTTC. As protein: CATGRLSSYEQYF.

CDR3 in amino acids: CAWNGQGRNEKLFF. In nucleotides, the CDR3 is TGTGCCTGGAACGGACAGGGGAGAAATGAAAAACTGTTTTTT. J is TRBJ1-4 and V is TRBV30; 9 positions match TRBD1. Germline V gene data show CDR1 as GTSNPN and CDR2 as SVGIG (reference sequence). V shed 4 bases and J 5 bases; nucleotides not matched to a gene: 5. The CDR3 is made up of 14 amino acids. Based on the CDR3 plus reference TRBV30 and TRBJ1-4, the full variable domain is SQTIHQWPATLVQPVGSPLSLECTVEGTSNPNLYWYRQAAGRGLQLLFYSVGIGQISSEVPQNLSASRPQDRQFILSSKKLLLSDSGFYLCAWNGQGRNEKLFFGSGTQLSVL.